This TCR beta chain was documented in a study of cytomegalovirus exposure and HLA in healthy donors (dated by TCRdb to about 2017). Broadly, across the study: The 500 to 700 repertoires of the first cohort and the approximately 130 validation repertoires were produced on the same platform, according to a later analysis. The study aimed to test whether signatures of past pathogen exposure could be identified by cataloging public T cell receptors. Besides the first cohort of approximately 670 subjects, a separate validation cohort made up of roughly 120 different subjects was used. To predict cytomegalovirus infection status, the study combined high-throughput TCR immunosequencing, statistical association of individual TCRs with disease status, and machine learning. What the study reported, not specific to this receptor: It was suggested by the authors that the approach could potentially be generalized to other disease states and immunological phenotypes. A few of the identified cytomegalovirus-associated TCR beta chains were confirmed in vitro to be specific for cytomegalovirus antigens. A later analysis lacked HLA typing for the validation cohort, so it scored co-occurrence in that cohort across all 110 or so repertoires. In a later analysis, TCRs clustered in the first cohort were found to also tend to co-occur in the roughly 130 validation repertoires, with around 94% of cluster scores above 0. In the study, about 150 TCR beta chains were listed as associated with cytomegalovirus. In both the original and validation cohorts, the classifier was reported to diagnose cytomegalovirus status with high specificity and sensitivity. Across donors, most TCR sequences were observed very rarely, whereas some public TCRs were present in many individuals.

Note on this clone: The specificity of this receptor is unknown. The record has no base qualities; no much larger clone is one base away.

The donors were included in the validation cohort of roughly 130 subjects, a group kept apart from the roughly 680-subject first cohort. Libraries were made using the immunoSEQ multiplex PCR assay. Per the source publication's procedure: A statistical classification framework was built to diagnose cytomegalovirus status from the catalog of TCR beta chain sequences. This is the immuneACCESS table as TCRdb keeps it, with only in-frame sequences that have V and J called. A part of the clones is gone; compared with another copy, unresolved V genes explain less than half, and the rest is unexplained. V and J calls and clone size are as listed in that table; D and trimming were resolved from the DNA. This sample holds about 60,000 clones; roughly 94% were observed only once. The top ten clones comprise approximately 6.8% of the sample. CDR1 and CDR2 are drawn from the germline V gene (reference sequence): MNHNY, SVGAGI. Germline trimming: 6 bases from V, 8 bases from J; junction bases outside gene matches: 10. Reading from cysteine to phenylalanine, the CDR3 counts 14 amino acids. The entry retains the CDR3 DNA only, 42 bases that are in frame from base 1.

This receptor chain uses TRBV6-6 and TRBJ2-1, with 7 bases in between that match TRBD1. This sequence originates from a woman between 18 and 30 years old in good health and CMV-seropositive. The sequencing sample was made of PBMCs. This receptor carries the CDR3 CASSPRQGMDEQFF. The nucleotide sequence reads TGTGCCAGCAGCCCCCGACAGGGTATGGATGAGCAGTTCTTC.